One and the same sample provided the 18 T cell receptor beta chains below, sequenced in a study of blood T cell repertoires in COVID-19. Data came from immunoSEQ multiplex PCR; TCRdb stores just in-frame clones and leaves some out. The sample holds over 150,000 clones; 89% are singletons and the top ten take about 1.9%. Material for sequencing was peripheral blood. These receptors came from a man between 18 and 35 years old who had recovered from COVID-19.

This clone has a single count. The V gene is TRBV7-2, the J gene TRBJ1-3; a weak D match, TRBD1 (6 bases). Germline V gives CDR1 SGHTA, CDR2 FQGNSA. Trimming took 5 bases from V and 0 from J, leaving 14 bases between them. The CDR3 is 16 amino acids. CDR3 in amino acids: CASSLRRGGSGNTIYF. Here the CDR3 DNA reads TGTGCCAGCAGCCTTCGCCGAGGGGGCTCTGGAAACACCATATATTTT.

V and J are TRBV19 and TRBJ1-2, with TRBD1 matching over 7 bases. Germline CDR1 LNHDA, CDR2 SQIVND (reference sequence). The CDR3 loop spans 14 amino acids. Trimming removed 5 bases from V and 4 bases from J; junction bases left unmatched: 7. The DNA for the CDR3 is TGTGCCAGTAGTCCTGAGACAGGGTCCTATGGCTACACCTTC. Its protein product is CASSPETGSYGYTF. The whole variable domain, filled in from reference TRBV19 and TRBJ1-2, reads DGGITQSPKYLFRKEGQNVTLSCEQNLNHDAMYWYRQDPGQGLRLIYYSQIVNDFQKGDIAEGYSVSREKKESFPLTVTSAQKNPTAFYLCASSPETGSYGYTFGSGTRLTVV.

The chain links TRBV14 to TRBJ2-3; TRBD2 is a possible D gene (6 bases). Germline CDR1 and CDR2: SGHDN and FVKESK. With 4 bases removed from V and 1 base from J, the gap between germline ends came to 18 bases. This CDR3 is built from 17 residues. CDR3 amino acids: CASSPRYRETRTDTQYF. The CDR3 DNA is TGTGCCAGCAGCCCACGATATCGGGAGACCCGCACAGATACGCAGTATTTT.

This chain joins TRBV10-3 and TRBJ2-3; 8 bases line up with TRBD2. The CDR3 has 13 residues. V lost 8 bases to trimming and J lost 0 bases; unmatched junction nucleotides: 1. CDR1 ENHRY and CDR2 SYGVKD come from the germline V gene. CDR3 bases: TGTGCCATCCAGCGGGAGAGCACAGATACGCAGTATTTT. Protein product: CAIQRESTDTQYF.

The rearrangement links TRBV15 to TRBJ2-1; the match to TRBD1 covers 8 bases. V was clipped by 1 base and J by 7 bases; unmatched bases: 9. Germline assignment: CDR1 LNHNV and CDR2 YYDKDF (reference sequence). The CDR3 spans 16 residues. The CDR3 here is CATSRGQGWGGNEQFF. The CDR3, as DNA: TGTGCCACCAGCAGAGGACAGGGGTGGGGCGGGAATGAGCAGTTCTTC.

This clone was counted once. This CDR3 reads CASSLVRGISYEQYF. The DNA for the CDR3 is TGTGCCAGCAGCTTGGTTAGGGGAATCTCCTACGAGCAGTACTTC. The rearrangement links TRBV11-2 to TRBJ2-7, with TRBD1 as a possible D gene (5 bases). This CDR3 contains 15 residues. Between the trimmed V and J ends, which lost 3 bases and 0 bases, there was a span of 12 bases. Germline V gives CDR1 SGHAT, CDR2 FQNNGV. The full variable domain, in which reference TRBV11-2 and TRBJ2-7 provide the parts outside the CDR3, is EAGVAQSPRYKIIEKRQSVAFWCNPISGHATLYWYQQILGQGPKLLIQFQNNGVVDDSQLPKDRFSAERLKGVDSTLKIQPAKLEDSAVYLCASSLVRGISYEQYFGPGTRLTVT.

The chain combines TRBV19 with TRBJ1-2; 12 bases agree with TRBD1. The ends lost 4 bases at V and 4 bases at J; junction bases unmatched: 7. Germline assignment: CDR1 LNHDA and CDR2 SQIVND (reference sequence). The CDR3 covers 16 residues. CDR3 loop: CASSTYRDRGPYGYTF. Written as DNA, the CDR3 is TGTGCCAGTAGTACCTACCGGGACAGGGGGCCCTATGGCTACACCTTC.

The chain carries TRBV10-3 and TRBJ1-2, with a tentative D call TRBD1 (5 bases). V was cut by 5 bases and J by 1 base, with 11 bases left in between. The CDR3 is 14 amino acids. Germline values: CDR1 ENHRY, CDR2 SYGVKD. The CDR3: CAISSTTVNYGYTF. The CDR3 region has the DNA TGTGCCATCAGTAGCACGACAGTTAACTATGGCTACACCTTC.

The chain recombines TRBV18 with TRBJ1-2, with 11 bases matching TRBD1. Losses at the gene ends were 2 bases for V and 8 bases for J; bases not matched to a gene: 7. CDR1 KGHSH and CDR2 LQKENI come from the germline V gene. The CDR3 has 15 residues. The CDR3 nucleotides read TGTGCCAGCTCACCAATAGGACAGGGGGCTGAAGGCTACACCTTC. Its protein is CASSPIGQGAEGYTF.

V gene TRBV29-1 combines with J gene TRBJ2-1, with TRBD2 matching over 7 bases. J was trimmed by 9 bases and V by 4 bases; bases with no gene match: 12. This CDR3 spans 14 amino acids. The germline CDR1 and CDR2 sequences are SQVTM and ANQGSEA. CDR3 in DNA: TGCAGCGTTGGCCGCCGACTAGCCGGGGGTGAGCAGTTCTTC. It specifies CSVGRRLAGGEQFF.

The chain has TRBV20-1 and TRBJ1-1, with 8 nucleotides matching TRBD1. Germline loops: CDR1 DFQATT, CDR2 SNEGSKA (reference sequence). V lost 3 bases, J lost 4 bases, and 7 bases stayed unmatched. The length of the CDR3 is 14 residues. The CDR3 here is CSASTGQVSTEAFF. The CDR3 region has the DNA TGCAGTGCTAGTACGGGACAGGTAAGCACTGAAGCTTTCTTT.

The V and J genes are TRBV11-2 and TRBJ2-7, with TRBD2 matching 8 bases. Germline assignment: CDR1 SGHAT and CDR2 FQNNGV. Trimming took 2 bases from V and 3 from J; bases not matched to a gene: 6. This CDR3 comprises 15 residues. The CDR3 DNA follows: TGTGCCAGCAGCTTATCTAGCGGGCTCCTCTACGAGCAGTACTTC. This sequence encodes CASSLSSGLLYEQYF.

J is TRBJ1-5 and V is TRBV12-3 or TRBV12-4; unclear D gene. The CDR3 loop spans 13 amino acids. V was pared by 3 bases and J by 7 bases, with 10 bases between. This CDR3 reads CASSFREKQPQHF. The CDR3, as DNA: TGTGCCAGCAGTTTTAGGGAGAAACAGCCCCAGCATTTT.

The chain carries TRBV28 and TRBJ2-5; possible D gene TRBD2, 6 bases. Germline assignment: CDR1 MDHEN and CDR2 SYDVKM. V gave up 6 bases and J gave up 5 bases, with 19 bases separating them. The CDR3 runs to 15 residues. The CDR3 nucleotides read TGTGCCAGCAGGTCCACCGGACTAATGGGGGAGACCCAGTACTTC. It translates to CASRSTGLMGETQYF. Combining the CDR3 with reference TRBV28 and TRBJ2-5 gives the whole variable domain DVKVTQSSRYLVKRTGEKVFLECVQDMDHENMFWYRQDPGLGLRLIYFSYDVKMKEKGDIPEGYSVSREKKERFSLILESASTNQTSMYLCASRSTGLMGETQYFGPGTRLLVL.

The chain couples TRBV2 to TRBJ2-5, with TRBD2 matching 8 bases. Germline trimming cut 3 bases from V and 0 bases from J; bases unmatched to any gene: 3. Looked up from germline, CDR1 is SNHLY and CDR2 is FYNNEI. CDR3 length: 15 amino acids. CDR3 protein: CASSERGLDQETQYF. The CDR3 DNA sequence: TGTGCCAGCAGTGAGAGGGGACTAGACCAAGAGACCCAGTACTTC.

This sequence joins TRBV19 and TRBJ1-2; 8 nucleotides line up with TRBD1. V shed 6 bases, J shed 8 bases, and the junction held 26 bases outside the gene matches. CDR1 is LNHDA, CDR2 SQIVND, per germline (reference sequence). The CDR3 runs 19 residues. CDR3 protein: CASSLGLERRAGGKEGYTF. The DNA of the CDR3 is TGTGCCAGTAGCCTAGGATTAGAACGGCGGGCAGGGGGCAAGGAAGGCTACACCTTC. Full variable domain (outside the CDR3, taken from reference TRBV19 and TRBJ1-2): DGGITQSPKYLFRKEGQNVTLSCEQNLNHDAMYWYRQDPGQGLRLIYYSQIVNDFQKGDIAEGYSVSREKKESFPLTVTSAQKNPTAFYLCASSLGLERRAGGKEGYTFGSGTRLTVV.

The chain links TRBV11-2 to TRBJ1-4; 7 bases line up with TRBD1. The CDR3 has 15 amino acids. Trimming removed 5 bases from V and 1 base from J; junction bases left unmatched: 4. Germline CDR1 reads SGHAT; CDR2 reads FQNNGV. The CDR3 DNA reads TGTGCCAGCAGCCAGGGACAGCAAACTAATGAAAAACTGTTTTTT. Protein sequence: CASSQGQQTNEKLFF.

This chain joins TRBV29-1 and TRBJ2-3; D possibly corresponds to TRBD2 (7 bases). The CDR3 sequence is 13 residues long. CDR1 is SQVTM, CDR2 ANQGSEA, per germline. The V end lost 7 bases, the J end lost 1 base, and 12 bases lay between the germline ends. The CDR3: CSGTGRGTDTQYF. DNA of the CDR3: TGCAGCGGAACAGGGAGGGGCACAGATACGCAGTATTTT.